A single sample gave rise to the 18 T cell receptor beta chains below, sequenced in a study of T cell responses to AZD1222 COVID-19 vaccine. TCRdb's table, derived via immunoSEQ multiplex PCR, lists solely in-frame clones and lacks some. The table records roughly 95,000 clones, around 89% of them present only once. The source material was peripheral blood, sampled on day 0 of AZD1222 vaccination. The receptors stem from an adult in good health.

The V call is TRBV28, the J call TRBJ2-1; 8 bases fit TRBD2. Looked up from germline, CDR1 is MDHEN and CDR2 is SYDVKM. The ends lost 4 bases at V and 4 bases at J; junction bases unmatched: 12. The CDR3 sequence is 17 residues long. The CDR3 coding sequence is TGTGCCAGCAGTTCCACGGAAGGCGCGGGAGGTTACAATGAGCAGTTCTTC. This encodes CASSSTEGAGGYNEQFF.

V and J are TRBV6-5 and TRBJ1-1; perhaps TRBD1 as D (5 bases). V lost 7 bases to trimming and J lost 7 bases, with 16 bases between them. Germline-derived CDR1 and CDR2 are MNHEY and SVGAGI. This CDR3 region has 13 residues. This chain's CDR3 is CASTGTGMNEAFF. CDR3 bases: TGTGCCAGCACCGGAACAGGCATGAATGAAGCTTTCTTT.

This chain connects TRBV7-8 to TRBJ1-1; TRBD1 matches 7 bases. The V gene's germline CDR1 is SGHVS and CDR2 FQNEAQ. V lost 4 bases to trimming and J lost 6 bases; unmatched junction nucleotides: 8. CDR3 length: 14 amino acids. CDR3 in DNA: TGTGCCAGCAGCTCCTTAGACAGGGTTTCTGAAGCTTTCTTT. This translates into CASSSLDRVSEAFF. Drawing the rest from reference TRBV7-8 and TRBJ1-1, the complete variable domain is GAGVSQSPRYKVAKRGQDVALRCDPISGHVSLFWYQQALGQGPEFLTYFQNEAQLDKSGLPSDRFFAERPEGSVSTLKIQRTQQEDSAVYLCASSSLDRVSEAFFGQGTRLTVV.

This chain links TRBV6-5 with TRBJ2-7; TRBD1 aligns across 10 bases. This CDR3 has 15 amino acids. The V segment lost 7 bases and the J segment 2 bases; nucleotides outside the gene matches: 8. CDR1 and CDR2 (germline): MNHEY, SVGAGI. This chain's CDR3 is CASNNGGQGAYEQYF. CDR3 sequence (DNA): TGTGCCAGCAACAACGGTGGACAGGGGGCCTACGAGCAGTACTTC.

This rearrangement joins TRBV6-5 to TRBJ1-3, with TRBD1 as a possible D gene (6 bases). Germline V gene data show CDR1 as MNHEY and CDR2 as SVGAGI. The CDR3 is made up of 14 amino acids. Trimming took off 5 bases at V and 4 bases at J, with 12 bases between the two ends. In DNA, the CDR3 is TGTGCCAGCAGTCAACAGGGTGGAGGAAACACCATATATTTT. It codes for CASSQQGGGNTIYF.

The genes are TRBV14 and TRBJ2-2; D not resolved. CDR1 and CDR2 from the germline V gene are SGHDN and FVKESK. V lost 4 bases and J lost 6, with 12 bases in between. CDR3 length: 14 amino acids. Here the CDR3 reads CASSPLGRAGELFF. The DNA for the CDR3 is TGTGCCAGCAGCCCCCTCGGTCGGGCCGGGGAGCTGTTTTTT.

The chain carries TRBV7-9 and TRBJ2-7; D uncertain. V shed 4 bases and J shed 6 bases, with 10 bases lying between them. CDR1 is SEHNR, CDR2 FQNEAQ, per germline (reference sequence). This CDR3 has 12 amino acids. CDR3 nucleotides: TGTGCCAGCAGCTCCCCCCGCGGCGAGCAGTACTTC. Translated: CASSSPRGEQYF. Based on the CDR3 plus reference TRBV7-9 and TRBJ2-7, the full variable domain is DTGVSQNPRHKITKRGQNVTFRCDPISEHNRLYWYRQTLGQGPEFLTYFQNEAQLEKSRLLSDRFSAERPKGSFSTLEIQRTEQGDSAMYLCASSSPRGEQYFGPGTRLTVT.

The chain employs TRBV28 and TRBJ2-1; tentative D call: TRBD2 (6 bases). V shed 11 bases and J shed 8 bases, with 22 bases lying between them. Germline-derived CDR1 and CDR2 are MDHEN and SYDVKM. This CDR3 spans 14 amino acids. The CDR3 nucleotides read TGTGCCGCGTGGGGGTTAGCGGATTTGCATGAGCAGTTCTTC. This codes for CAAWGLADLHEQFF.

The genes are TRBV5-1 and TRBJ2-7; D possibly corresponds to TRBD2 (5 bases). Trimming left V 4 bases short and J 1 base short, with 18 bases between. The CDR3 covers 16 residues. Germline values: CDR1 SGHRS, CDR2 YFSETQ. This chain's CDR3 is CASSPVEERGSYEQYF. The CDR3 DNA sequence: TGCGCCAGCAGCCCCGTCGAGGAGCGAGGGTCCTACGAGCAGTACTTC.

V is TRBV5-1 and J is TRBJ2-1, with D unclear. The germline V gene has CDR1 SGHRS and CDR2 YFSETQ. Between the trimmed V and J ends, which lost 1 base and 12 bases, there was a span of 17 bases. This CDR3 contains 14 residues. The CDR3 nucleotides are TGCGCCAGCAGCTTGTTCGGATCGAACGTCCGGCAGTTCTTC. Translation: CASSLFGSNVRQFF.

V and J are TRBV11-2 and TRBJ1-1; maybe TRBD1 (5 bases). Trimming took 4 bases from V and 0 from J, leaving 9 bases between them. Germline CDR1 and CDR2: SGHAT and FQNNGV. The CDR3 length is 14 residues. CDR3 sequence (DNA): TGTGCCAGCAGCTCCGACAGAGTGAACACTGAAGCTTTCTTT. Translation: CASSSDRVNTEAFF.

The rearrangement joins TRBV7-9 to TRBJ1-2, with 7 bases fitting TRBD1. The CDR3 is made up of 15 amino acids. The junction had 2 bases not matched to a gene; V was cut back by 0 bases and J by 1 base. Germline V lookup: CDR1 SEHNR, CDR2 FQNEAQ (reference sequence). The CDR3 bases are TGTGCCAGCAGCTTAGCTGACAGGGATAACTATGGCTACACCTTC. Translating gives CASSLADRDNYGYTF.

DNA for the CDR3: TGCGCCAGCAGCCAAGAGTCGGATTCCTACGAGCAGTACTTC. It translates to CASSQESDSYEQYF. The V and J genes are TRBV4-3 and TRBJ2-7; D uncertain. Per germline, CDR1 LGHNA and CDR2 YSLEER. CDR3 length: 14 amino acids. V gave up 0 bases and J gave up 1 base, with 7 bases separating them.

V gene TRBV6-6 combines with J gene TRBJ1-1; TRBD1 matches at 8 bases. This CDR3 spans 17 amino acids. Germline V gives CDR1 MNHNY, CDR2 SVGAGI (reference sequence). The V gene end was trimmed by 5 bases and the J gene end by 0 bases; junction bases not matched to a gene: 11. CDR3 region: CASSQLPGTGMNTEAFF. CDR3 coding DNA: TGTGCCAGCAGTCAACTTCCCGGGACAGGTATGAACACTGAAGCTTTCTTT.

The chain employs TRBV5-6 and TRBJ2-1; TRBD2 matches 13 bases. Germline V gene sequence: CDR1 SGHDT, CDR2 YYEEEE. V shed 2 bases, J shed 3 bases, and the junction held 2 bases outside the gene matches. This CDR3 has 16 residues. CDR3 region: CASSFGLAGVYNEQFF. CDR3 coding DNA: TGTGCCAGCAGCTTCGGACTAGCGGGAGTCTACAATGAGCAGTTCTTC.

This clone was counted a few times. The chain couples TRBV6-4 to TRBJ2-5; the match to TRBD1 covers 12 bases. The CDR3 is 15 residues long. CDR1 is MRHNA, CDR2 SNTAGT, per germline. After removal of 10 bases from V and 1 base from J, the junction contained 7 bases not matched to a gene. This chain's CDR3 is CATARDRGLQETQYF. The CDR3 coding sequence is TGTGCCACCGCCCGGGACAGGGGGCTCCAAGAGACCCAGTACTTC.

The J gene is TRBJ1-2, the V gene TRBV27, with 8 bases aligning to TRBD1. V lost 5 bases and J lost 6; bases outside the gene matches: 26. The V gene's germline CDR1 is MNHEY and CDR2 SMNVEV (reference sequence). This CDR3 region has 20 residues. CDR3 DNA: TGTGCCAGCAGTATATATGCAATGCTCGGACAGGGAGCGGGGGTTGATGGCTACACCTTC. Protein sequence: CASSIYAMLGQGAGVDGYTF.

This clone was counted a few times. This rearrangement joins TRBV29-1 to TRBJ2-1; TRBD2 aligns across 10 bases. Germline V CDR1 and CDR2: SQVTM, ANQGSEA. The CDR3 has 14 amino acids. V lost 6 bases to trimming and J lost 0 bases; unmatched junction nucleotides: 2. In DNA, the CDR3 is TGCAGCGTGTCTAGCGGGAGCTCCTACAATGAGCAGTTCTTC. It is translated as CSVSSGSSYNEQFF.